This is a list of T cell receptor beta chains from one sample in a study of OX40 agonist ivuxolimab in advanced cancers. The data were produced by immunoSEQ multiplex PCR, yet TCRdb's version contains in-frame clones alone and is incomplete. The sample records tens of thousands of clones, roughly nine tenths being singletons. The sequences come from CD4+ or CD8+ T cells sorted from blood, collected in a trial of the OX40 agonist ivuxolimab. The receptors here all came from an adult with an advanced solid tumor such as melanoma, head and neck, liver or kidney cancer. Each CDR3 is given with its conserved first and last residue. A D gene is named only where the DNA matches it firmly. Clone sizes are given selectively: once, few, many, or a class where the clone is expanded.

d_call: .; clone_size: .; j_call: TRBJ1-2; v_call: TRBV28; cdr3_nt: TGTGCCAGCAGTCTGCCGGACGGAACTAACTATGGCTACACCTTC; cdr3_aa: CASSLPDGTNYGYTF
d_call: .; clone_size: .; j_call: TRBJ2-5; v_call: TRBV21-1; cdr3_nt: TGTGCCAGCAGCAAAGTCTGCGGCAGGGGAGCGGAGACCCAGTACTTC; cdr3_aa: CASSKVCGRGAETQYF
d_call: .; clone_size: .; j_call: TRBJ1-2; v_call: TRBV7-8; cdr3_nt: TGTGCCAGCAGCTTAGCAGCGAACTATGGCTACACCTTC; cdr3_aa: CASSLAANYGYTF
d_call: .; clone_size: .; j_call: TRBJ2-7; v_call: TRBV12-5; cdr3_nt: TGTGCTAGTGGTTTGGTATGCACTGGTGGCGGGTACTCCTACGAGCAGTACTTC; cdr3_aa: CASGLVCTGGGYSYEQYF
d_call: TRBD2; clone_size: .; j_call: TRBJ2-7; v_call: TRBV30; cdr3_nt: TGTGCCGGGACTTCAGCGGGAGGGACCTACGAGCAGTACTTC; cdr3_aa: CAGTSAGGTYEQYF
d_call: .; clone_size: once; j_call: TRBJ2-3; v_call: TRBV2; cdr3_nt: TGTGCCAGCAGATTTTTACATACGCAGTATTTT; cdr3_aa: CASRFLHTQYF
d_call: .; clone_size: once; j_call: TRBJ1-4; v_call: TRBV28; cdr3_nt: TGTGCCAGCAGTTCCCCTGGGGGAACCCAAGAAAAACTGTTTTTT; cdr3_aa: CASSSPGGTQEKLFF
d_call: .; clone_size: .; j_call: TRBJ2-7; v_call: TRBV21-1; cdr3_nt: TGTGCCAGCAACGGACTGACAGATGAGCAGTACTTC; cdr3_aa: CASNGLTDEQYF
d_call: .; clone_size: once; j_call: TRBJ1-6; v_call: TRBV28; cdr3_nt: TGTGCCAGCAGTGGCTTCACGGGACCCCTCCACTTT; cdr3_aa: CASSGFTGPLHF
d_call: .; clone_size: .; j_call: TRBJ2-2; v_call: TRBV9; cdr3_nt: TGTGCCAGCAGCCCAAGGGGGGCTAACACCGGGGAGCTGTTTTTT; cdr3_aa: CASSPRGANTGELFF
d_call: .; clone_size: .; j_call: TRBJ2-3; v_call: TRBV10-1; cdr3_nt: TGCGCCAGCAGTGTCTTAGCGACTTTAAGCACAGATACGCAGTATTTT; cdr3_aa: CASSVLATLSTDTQYF
d_call: .; clone_size: once; j_call: TRBJ1-3; v_call: TRBV4-1; cdr3_nt: TGCGCCAGCAGCCAAGAACGGGGGGCGGCAGGAAACACCATATATTTT; cdr3_aa: CASSQERGAAGNTIYF
d_call: TRBD1; clone_size: .; j_call: TRBJ1-1; v_call: TRBV10-2; cdr3_nt: TGCGCCAGCAGTGAGTCGGGACAGGCTCGAGGGAACACTGAAGCTTTCTTT; cdr3_aa: CASSESGQARGNTEAFF
d_call: TRBD1; clone_size: once; j_call: TRBJ2-3; v_call: TRBV9; cdr3_nt: TGTGCCAGCAGCGTACGGACAGGGGGCTCAGATACGCAGTATTTT; cdr3_aa: CASSVRTGGSDTQYF
d_call: TRBD1; clone_size: .; j_call: TRBJ1-5; v_call: TRBV5-6; cdr3_nt: TGTGCCAGCAGCTCAGCAGGGGGCCTTAGCAATCAGCCCCAGCATTTT; cdr3_aa: CASSSAGGLSNQPQHF
d_call: .; clone_size: .; j_call: TRBJ2-1; v_call: TRBV13; cdr3_nt: TGTGCCAGCAGCCCGCAGGGGGGCTCCTACAATGAGCAGTTCTTC; cdr3_aa: CASSPQGGSYNEQFF
d_call: .; clone_size: .; j_call: TRBJ2-2; v_call: TRBV7-7; cdr3_nt: TGTGCTAGCAGCTTAGTGGGCGGAGACACCGGGGAGCTGTTTTTT; cdr3_aa: CASSLVGGDTGELFF
d_call: .; clone_size: .; j_call: TRBJ2-3; v_call: TRBV10-1; cdr3_nt: TGCGCCAGCAGCGCCGCCTTAGGAGATACGCAGTATTTT; cdr3_aa: CASSAALGDTQYF
d_call: TRBD2; clone_size: .; j_call: TRBJ2-2; v_call: TRBV28; cdr3_nt: TGTGCCAGCAGTTTATATACCCTTGGACTAGCGGGAGGCAATCTCGGGGAGCTGTTTTTT; cdr3_aa: CASSLYTLGLAGGNLGELFF
d_call: TRBD1; clone_size: .; j_call: TRBJ1-1; v_call: TRBV7-2; cdr3_nt: TGTGCCAGCAGCTGGGACAGGCGGCTCACTGAAGCTTTCTTT; cdr3_aa: CASSWDRRLTEAFF
d_call: .; clone_size: .; j_call: TRBJ2-1; v_call: TRBV18; cdr3_nt: TGTGCCAGCTCACTGAAGAGGCCAATGGATGAGCAGTTCTTC; cdr3_aa: CASSLKRPMDEQFF
d_call: TRBD1; clone_size: .; j_call: TRBJ1-5; v_call: TRBV6-5; cdr3_nt: TGTGCCAGCAGCCCAGACAGGGCCAATCAGCCCCAGCATTTT; cdr3_aa: CASSPDRANQPQHF
d_call: .; clone_size: .; j_call: TRBJ1-2; v_call: TRBV7-9; cdr3_nt: TGTGCCAGCAGCCTTAGAGGGGGGGCGGAAGATGGCTACACCTTC; cdr3_aa: CASSLRGGAEDGYTF
d_call: .; clone_size: .; j_call: TRBJ2-2; v_call: TRBV4-3; cdr3_nt: TGCGCCAGCAGCCGCATGGAGGGAACCGGGGAGCTGTTTTTT; cdr3_aa: CASSRMEGTGELFF
d_call: TRBD1; clone_size: .; j_call: TRBJ1-2; v_call: TRBV2; cdr3_nt: TGTGCCAGCAGTCCCGGGACAGGGAGATCCGGCTACACCTTC; cdr3_aa: CASSPGTGRSGYTF
d_call: TRBD1; clone_size: .; j_call: TRBJ1-6; v_call: TRBV5-4; cdr3_nt: TGTGCCAGCAGCACCGGGACAGGGAGCTCACCCCTCCACTTT; cdr3_aa: CASSTGTGSSPLHF
d_call: .; clone_size: .; j_call: TRBJ1-2; v_call: TRBV30; cdr3_nt: TGTGCCTGCTCCAAGTGGTCGGGCTATGGCTACACCTTC; cdr3_aa: CACSKWSGYGYTF
d_call: TRBD2; clone_size: .; j_call: TRBJ2-6; v_call: TRBV28; cdr3_nt: TGTGCCAGCAATTATCGGGCGGGAGTGAATGGGGCCAACGTCCTGACTTTC; cdr3_aa: CASNYRAGVNGANVLTF
d_call: TRBD2; clone_size: .; j_call: TRBJ2-3; v_call: TRBV5-1; cdr3_nt: TGCGCCAGCAGCTCGACTGGGGGGGTAGCTCCGTATTTT; cdr3_aa: CASSSTGGVAPYF
d_call: TRBD2; clone_size: once; j_call: TRBJ2-5; v_call: TRBV5-1; cdr3_nt: TGCGCCAGCACTTTAGCGGGGGCACAAGAGACCCAGTACTTC; cdr3_aa: CASTLAGAQETQYF
d_call: .; clone_size: .; j_call: TRBJ2-1; v_call: TRBV19; cdr3_nt: TGTGCCAGTAGTACAGACTCGGGGCCAATTGAGCAGTTCTTC; cdr3_aa: CASSTDSGPIEQFF
d_call: .; clone_size: .; j_call: TRBJ1-5; v_call: TRBV4-1; cdr3_nt: TGCGCCAGCAGCGGCTATGGGGCTAACGCCGGTCAGCCCCAGCATTTT; cdr3_aa: CASSGYGANAGQPQHF
d_call: TRBD1; clone_size: few; j_call: TRBJ1-5; v_call: TRBV2; cdr3_nt: TGTGCCAGCAGTGAGTGGGGGACAGGGGCTCAGCCCCAGCATTTT; cdr3_aa: CASSEWGTGAQPQHF
d_call: .; clone_size: .; j_call: TRBJ2-7; v_call: TRBV5-4; cdr3_nt: TGTGCCAGCAGCTTGGCCGGGGGTACCTCTGGCTCCTACGAGCAGTACTTC; cdr3_aa: CASSLAGGTSGSYEQYF
d_call: .; clone_size: .; j_call: TRBJ1-5; v_call: TRBV30; cdr3_nt: TGTGCCTGGAGCCCCGGGTGGGGTGGACAGCCCCAGCATTTT; cdr3_aa: CAWSPGWGGQPQHF
d_call: .; clone_size: .; j_call: TRBJ1-6; v_call: TRBV30; cdr3_nt: TGTGCCTGCCAGGGCGTCCCTAATTCACCCCTCCACTTT; cdr3_aa: CACQGVPNSPLHF
d_call: .; clone_size: .; j_call: TRBJ1-5; v_call: TRBV5-6; cdr3_nt: TGTGCCAGCAGCTTGGGCTTGGGGCCCCAGCATTTT; cdr3_aa: CASSLGLGPQHF
d_call: .; clone_size: .; j_call: TRBJ2-5; v_call: TRBV9; cdr3_nt: TGTGCCAGCAGCCCCCATTCGACAGTTTCCAACCAAGAGACCCAGTACTTC; cdr3_aa: CASSPHSTVSNQETQYF
d_call: .; clone_size: .; j_call: TRBJ2-2; v_call: TRBV28; cdr3_nt: TGTGCCAGCAAAACGGTGGGGAGTACGAACACCGGGGAGCTGTTTTTT; cdr3_aa: CASKTVGSTNTGELFF
d_call: .; clone_size: .; j_call: TRBJ2-1; v_call: TRBV19; cdr3_nt: TGTGCCAGTAGGGTGATCGGGTCCGGTGAGCAGTTCTTC; cdr3_aa: CASRVIGSGEQFF
d_call: .; clone_size: .; j_call: TRBJ1-1; v_call: TRBV30; cdr3_nt: TGTGCCTGGAGTCCCCTAGGGTCAGGATCCGCTTTCTTT; cdr3_aa: CAWSPLGSGSAFF
d_call: .; clone_size: .; j_call: TRBJ1-3; v_call: TRBV5-1; cdr3_nt: TGCGCCAGCAGCGAATCCTCTGGAAACACCATATATTTT; cdr3_aa: CASSESSGNTIYF
d_call: TRBD1; clone_size: .; j_call: TRBJ2-3; v_call: TRBV19; cdr3_nt: TGTGCCAGTAGTATTGGGAGCTCAGGGGGTACGCAGTATTTT; cdr3_aa: CASSIGSSGGTQYF
d_call: TRBD1; clone_size: .; j_call: TRBJ2-2; v_call: TRBV29-1; cdr3_nt: TGCAGCCTAAGGGACAGAGTCACCGGGGAGCTGTTTTTT; cdr3_aa: CSLRDRVTGELFF
d_call: TRBD2; clone_size: .; j_call: TRBJ2-7; v_call: TRBV27; cdr3_nt: TGTGCCAGCAGTTTCGGACTAGCGGGAGGTCAAACCTACGAGCAGTACTTC; cdr3_aa: CASSFGLAGGQTYEQYF